What follows are 11 T cell receptor beta chains derived from one specimen sequenced in a study of shared clonotypes between healthy human individuals. Measured with immunoSEQ multiplex PCR; TCRdb has only the in-frame clones, and not every one. In the table there are over 2 million clones, about 95% of which are singletons. The naive CD8 population came from CD45RO-negative cells selected for CCR7, without terminally differentiated effector memory CD45RA+ cells. Specimen: naive CD8+ T cells sorted from blood. The source is a man between 18 and 35 years old in good health.

This clone was observed once. The rearrangement links TRBV5-4 to TRBJ2-7; no clear D gene. CDR1 and CDR2 from the germline V gene are SGHNT and YYREEE (reference sequence). The CDR3 is made up of 13 amino acids. The V and J ends lost 0 bases and 5 bases respectively, with 9 bases between them. CDR3 sequence reads: CASSLVPKDEQYF. The DNA of the CDR3 is TGTGCCAGCAGCTTGGTCCCCAAGGACGAGCAGTACTTC. Looking up the rest from reference TRBV5-4 and TRBJ2-7 gives the full variable domain: ETGVTQSPTHLIKTRGQQVTLRCSSQSGHNTVSWYQQALGQGPQFIFQYYREEENGRGNFPPRFSGLQFPNYSSELNVNALELDDSALYLCASSLVPKDEQYFGPGTRLTVT.

The chain has TRBV7-8 and TRBJ2-1, with D perhaps assigned TRBD1 or TRBD2 (6 bases each). The germline CDR1 and CDR2 sequences are SGHVS and FQNEAQ. The CDR3 runs to 19 residues. The ends were cut back, 0 bases at V and 4 bases at J, with 22 bases in the middle. DNA for the CDR3: TGTGCCAGCAGCTTAGCGTTTGCCGGGGGCCGACTCGGATACAATGAGCAGTTCTTC. Amino acids: CASSLAFAGGRLGYNEQFF.

The CDR3 coding sequence is TGTGCCAGCTGGGCCCGCACAGATACGCAGTATTTT. Translated, it gives CASWARTDTQYF. This chain connects TRBV27 to TRBJ2-3, with D unresolved. Germline assignment: CDR1 MNHEY and CDR2 SMNVEV (reference sequence). Trimming removed 8 bases from V and 1 base from J, with 7 bases in between. This CDR3 contains 12 residues.

V gene TRBV7-6 combines with J gene TRBJ2-7; 9 nucleotides match TRBD2. CDR1 and CDR2 from the germline V gene are SGHVS and FNYEAQ. CDR3 size: 15 residues. Trimming removed 2 bases from V and 4 bases from J; junction bases left unmatched: 6. Here the CDR3 DNA reads TGTGCCAGCAGCTTAACGGCGGGAGGGGGATACGAGCAGTACTTC. Its translation: CASSLTAGGGYEQYF. Using reference TRBV7-6 and TRBJ2-7 for the parts outside the CDR3, the full variable domain is GAGVSQSPRYKVTKRGQDVALRCDPISGHVSLYWYRQALGQGPEFLTYFNYEAQQDKSGLPNDRFSAERPEGSISTLTIQRTEQRDSAMYRCASSLTAGGGYEQYFGPGTRLTVT.

The V call is TRBV28, the J call TRBJ2-5; perhaps TRBD1 as D (5 bases). V was trimmed by 7 bases and J by 2 bases, leaving 11 bases between them. The CDR3 runs to 13 residues. The germline gives CDR1 MDHEN, CDR2 SYDVKM. CDR3 DNA sequence: TGTGCCAGCACGTCCCAGGGACAAGAGACCCAGTACTTC. Protein product: CASTSQGQETQYF.

This clone was counted once. The V call is TRBV5-1, the J call TRBJ2-3; the D is unclear. This CDR3 region has 12 residues. With 7 bases removed from V and 2 bases from J, the gap between germline ends came to 8 bases. Germline values: CDR1 SGHRS, CDR2 YFSETQ. CDR3 DNA: TGCGCCAGCGCTCAGTACACAGATACGCAGTATTTT. It codes for CASAQYTDTQYF.

The rearrangement uses TRBV7-9 and TRBJ1-1; D perhaps matches TRBD1 (5 bases). Germline values: CDR1 SEHNR, CDR2 FQNEAQ (reference sequence). V gave up 1 base and J gave up 6 bases, with 15 bases separating them. The CDR3 consists of 15 residues. CDR3 sequence: CASSLGGDLRPEAFF. As DNA, the CDR3 is TGTGCCAGCAGCTTAGGCGGGGACCTCCGACCTGAAGCTTTCTTT.

The rearrangement uses TRBV27 and TRBJ2-3, with 14 bases lining up with TRBD2. This CDR3 is 17 amino acids long. The trim removed 6 bases at V and 4 bases at J, leaving 9 bases unmatched. Per germline, CDR1 MNHEY and CDR2 SMNVEV (reference sequence). This CDR3 is CASRLSGTSGRSDTQYF. The CDR3 DNA reads TGTGCCAGCAGGCTTTCCGGGACTAGCGGGAGATCAGATACGCAGTATTTT.

The chain uses TRBV7-9 and TRBJ2-7; D gene uncertain. Germline values: CDR1 SEHNR, CDR2 FQNEAQ (reference sequence). This CDR3 comprises 14 residues. Trimming took 5 bases from V and 0 from J, leaving 11 bases between them. CDR3 nucleotide sequence: TGTGCCAGCAGCGGCAACTCGCTCTCCTACGAGCAGTACTTC. It codes for CASSGNSLSYEQYF.

The chain combines TRBV28 with TRBJ2-1; a possible D gene is TRBD1 (5 bases). The CDR3 covers 17 residues. Germline CDR1 MDHEN, CDR2 SYDVKM. Trimming removed 3 bases at V and 0 bases at J, with 15 bases between. The CDR3 sequence: CASSFFGARTSYNEQFF. In nucleotides, the CDR3 is TGTGCCAGCAGTTTCTTTGGGGCCAGAACCTCCTACAATGAGCAGTTCTTC.

The J gene is TRBJ2-1, the V gene TRBV12-5, with TRBD1 matching 7 bases. The CDR3 is made up of 17 amino acids. Germline lookup yields CDR1 LGHNT and CDR2 FRNRAP. J was trimmed by 0 bases and V by 5 bases; bases with no gene match: 10. CDR3 residues: CASGPRLQGSSYNEQFF. CDR3 DNA sequence: TGTGCTAGTGGTCCCCGCCTACAGGGGAGCTCCTACAATGAGCAGTTCTTC.